The rows below give T cell receptor beta chains drawn from one sample of a study of control samples from healthy donors and cancer patients. TCRdb's table, derived via immunoSEQ multiplex PCR, lists solely in-frame clones and lacks some. The table has 110,000 or so clones, roughly 79% seen once. Sample: blood. These receptors all come from a young man in good health. Both conserved end residues are part of each CDR3. D genes are given only for firm matches. Not every row has a clone size; where given, it reads once, few, many or a size class.

clone size,D gene,J gene,V gene,CDR3 DNA,CDR3 protein
.,TRBD2,TRBJ2-7,TRBV5-6,TGTGCCAGCAGCCACACTAAGGGCGGGGGCTACGAGCAGTACTTC,CASSHTKGGGYEQYF
.,TRBD2,TRBJ2-1,TRBV5-1,TGCGCCAGCAGCTTCACCGGGGGGGAAAGTGAGCAGTTCTTC,CASSFTGGESEQFF
.,.,TRBJ1-5,TRBV18,TGTGCCAGCTCACCAGGGGGCAATCAGCCCCAGCATTTT,CASSPGGNQPQHF
.,TRBD1,TRBJ2-1,TRBV18,TGTGCCAGCTCGCATTTGGGACAGGGGCAAGGCAATGAGCAGTTCTTC,CASSHLGQGQGNEQFF
few,TRBD1,TRBJ1-1,TRBV12-5,TGTGCTAGTGCAGGGGGCAACACTGAAGCTTTCTTT,CASAGGNTEAFF
few,TRBD1,TRBJ2-5,TRBV6-5,TGTGCCAGCAACAGGGGTCAAGAGACCCAGTACTTC,CASNRGQETQYF
.,.,TRBJ1-6,TRBV7-2,TGTGCCAGCAGCTTAGGGGTAGGGTCGCCCCTCCACTTT,CASSLGVGSPLHF
.,.,TRBJ1-2,TRBV7-2,TGTGCCAGCAGCTTAGCGAAGGGTACAGGGAACTATGGCTACACCTTC,CASSLAKGTGNYGYTF
.,TRBD2,TRBJ2-1,TRBV6-2/TRBV6-3,TGTGCCAGCAGTTACGGCAGCATGGCTAGCGGGGGTCGCTACAATGAGCAGTTCTTC,CASSYGSMASGGRYNEQFF
once,.,TRBJ2-5,TRBV2,TGTGCCAGCAGTGAGATGGGAGTAGGGGAGACCCAGTACTTC,CASSEMGVGETQYF
.,.,TRBJ2-7,TRBV9,TGTGCCAGCAGCTCTAGTCAGGGGACGGGAAGTTCCGAGCAGTACTTC,CASSSSQGTGSSEQYF
.,.,TRBJ1-3,TRBV9,TGTGCCAGCAGCCCTGGGACATCTCGCTCTGGAAACACCATATATTTT,CASSPGTSRSGNTIYF
.,.,TRBJ1-3,TRBV5-4,TGTGCCAGCAGCTTGAGGGGTCCGGGAAACACCATATATTTT,CASSLRGPGNTIYF
.,.,TRBJ1-2,TRBV4-2,TGTGCCAGCAGCCAAGATCTGAGGGAGATCTATGGCTACACCTTC,CASSQDLREIYGYTF
.,.,TRBJ1-2,TRBV5-1,TGCGCCAGCAGTCTGGGGGCAGGGAACTACTATGGCTACACCTTC,CASSLGAGNYYGYTF
.,TRBD1,TRBJ1-4,TRBV27,TGTGCCAGCAGTACGGGACAGGGGGTTAATGAAAAACTGTTTTTT,CASSTGQGVNEKLFF
.,.,TRBJ2-2,TRBV11-3,TGTGCCAGCAGCTCAGAGGTTACGTCTAACACCGGGGAGCTGTTTTTT,CASSSEVTSNTGELFF
.,TRBD1,TRBJ1-1,TRBV5-1,TGCGCCAGCAGCACGGGACAGGTGAACACTGAAGCTTTCTTT,CASSTGQVNTEAFF
.,.,TRBJ1-1,TRBV27,TGTGCCAGCAGTTTTGGGCGGTTGAACACTGAAGCTTTCTTT,CASSFGRLNTEAFF
.,.,TRBJ1-2,TRBV2,TGTGCCAGCAGTGAAGGTTTCTATGGCTACACCTTC,CASSEGFYGYTF
.,TRBD1,TRBJ1-4,TRBV27,TGTGCCAGCAGTTTATCGGGACAGGGAAAACTGTTTTTT,CASSLSGQGKLFF
.,.,TRBJ1-2,TRBV5-1,TGCGCCAGCAGCTTGGTGGCGGATAGCTATGGCTACACCTTC,CASSLVADSYGYTF
.,.,TRBJ1-1,TRBV30,TGTGCCTGGAGTGTAGACGTGGGGGGGAACACTGAAGCTTTCTTT,CAWSVDVGGNTEAFF
.,TRBD2,TRBJ2-1,TRBV6-5,TGTGCCAGTACTCTAGCGGGGGTCTACAATGAGCAGTTCTTC,CASTLAGVYNEQFF
few,.,TRBJ1-2,TRBV2,TGTGCCAGCAGTGGAGGGGTCTCCCAAGGCCACTATGGCTACACCTTC,CASSGGVSQGHYGYTF
once,.,TRBJ2-5,TRBV20-1,TGCAGTGCTAGTCGGGGCCAAGAGACCCAGTACTTC,CSASRGQETQYF
.,.,TRBJ2-3,TRBV24-1,TGTGCCACCAGTGTGCAGACCACAGATACGCAGTATTTT,CATSVQTTDTQYF
.,.,TRBJ1-1,TRBV3-1/TRBV3-2,TGTGCCAGCAGCCAAGTTGGGCGTTACACTGAAGCTTTCTTT,CASSQVGRYTEAFF
.,TRBD1,TRBJ1-2,TRBV6-5,TGTGCCAGCAGTCCGACAGGGGTACCCCTGGATGGCTACACCTTC,CASSPTGVPLDGYTF
.,.,TRBJ2-1,TRBV5-1,TGCGCCAGCAGCTGGGACCTAGCGAATCCCGGAAATGAGCAGTTCTTC,CASSWDLANPGNEQFF
.,.,TRBJ2-3,TRBV5-8,TGTGCCAGCAGCAAAGACCCCGAGGTAGATACGCAGTATTTT,CASSKDPEVDTQYF
.,.,TRBJ1-1,TRBV4-1,TGCGCCAGCAGCCAGACCCGAGGGGGGGGTGGATCGAACACTGAAGCTTTCTTT,CASSQTRGGGGSNTEAFF
.,TRBD1,TRBJ2-2,TRBV7-2,TGTGCCAGCAGCTTAGGGGACAGGAACACCGGGGAGCTGTTTTTT,CASSLGDRNTGELFF
.,.,TRBJ1-1,TRBV5-1,TGCGCCAGCAGCTCTACTAACAGGGTGGCGAACACTGAAGCTTTCTTT,CASSSTNRVANTEAFF
.,TRBD1,TRBJ1-5,TRBV24-1,TGTGCCACCACAGACAGGGGCTCTGGCAATCAGCCCCAGCATTTT,CATTDRGSGNQPQHF
.,TRBD1,TRBJ1-1,TRBV5-1,TGCGCCAGCAGCTTGGCAGCAGGGGGCAGTAGTATCTCTGAAGCTTTCTTT,CASSLAAGGSSISEAFF
.,.,TRBJ2-3,TRBV5-1,TGCGCCAGCAGCTGGCAGGGAAGAGATACGCAGTATTTT,CASSWQGRDTQYF
once,.,TRBJ1-1,TRBV12-5,TGTGCTAGTGGTTCCAGGGAGAGAGCTTTCTTT,CASGSRERAFF
.,.,TRBJ2-7,TRBV6-1,TGTGCCAGCAGTGAAGGGTGGGGGTCATCCTACGAGCAGTACTTC,CASSEGWGSSYEQYF
.,.,TRBJ2-3,TRBV25-1,TGTGCCAGCAGTGTAAAGGGTATAATGACAGATACGCAGTATTTT,CASSVKGIMTDTQYF
.,.,TRBJ2-7,TRBV7-2,TGTGCCAGCAGCTTGCTGGGTATGCATTACGAGCAGTACTTC,CASSLLGMHYEQYF
.,.,TRBJ2-1,TRBV3-1/TRBV3-2,TGTGCCAGCAGCCCCCCTTGGACGACACTTATTAGGAACAATGAGCAGTTCTTC,CASSPPWTTLIRNNEQFF
few,.,TRBJ2-6,TRBV10-3,TGTGCCATCAGTGAGTCCAGTCGCTCTGGGGCCAACGTCCTGACTTTC,CAISESSRSGANVLTF
.,.,TRBJ2-3,TRBV29-1,TGCAGCACGTGGACAGATACGCAGTATTTT,CSTWTDTQYF
.,.,TRBJ1-2,TRBV24-1,TGTGCCACCAGTGATTTAAACCGGGGCTATGGCTACACCTTC,CATSDLNRGYGYTF
.,TRBD1,TRBJ2-2,TRBV6-5,TGTGCCAGCAGGAGACAGGGCCCGAGGGGGGAGCTGTTTTTT,CASRRQGPRGELFF
.,.,TRBJ1-6,TRBV25-1,TGTGCCACCTCTAAAGGGGGTATCCCCCTCCACTTT,CATSKGGIPLHF
.,.,TRBJ1-1,TRBV6-6,TGTGCCAGCACCCTAAGGGGGGCTGAAGCTTTCTTT,CASTLRGAEAFF
.,TRBD1,TRBJ1-4,TRBV24-1,TGTGCCACCAGCCGGACAGGAAATGAAAAACTGTTTTTT,CATSRTGNEKLFF
.,.,TRBJ1-3,TRBV6-6,TGTGCCAGCAGAAGTCCTGGAAACACCATATATTTT,CASRSPGNTIYF
.,TRBD1,TRBJ1-4,TRBV6-6,TGTGCCAGCAGCTTCCGACAGGGCGCGGAAAAACTGTTTTTT,CASSFRQGAEKLFF
.,.,TRBJ2-2,TRBV21-1,TGTGCCAGCAGCAAAGCTTGCTCGGGACTAGGCATCGGGGAGCTGTTTTTT,CASSKACSGLGIGELFF
.,.,TRBJ1-1,TRBV10-3,TGTGCCATCAGTGTCAGGGGCGAGGGCACTGAAGCTTTCTTT,CAISVRGEGTEAFF
.,.,TRBJ1-5,TRBV6-5,TGTGCCAGCAGAGCCGACAGGTCTAGCAATCAGCCCCAGCATTTT,CASRADRSSNQPQHF
.,.,TRBJ1-5,TRBV19,TGTGCCAGTAGTACAGGGGATGGCAATCAGCCCCAGCATTTT,CASSTGDGNQPQHF